The 11 T cell receptor beta chains listed next were all sequenced from one sample in a study of blood T cell repertoires in COVID-19. Data came from immunoSEQ multiplex PCR; TCRdb stores just in-frame clones and leaves some out. The table lists 110,000 or so clones, approximately 80% of them singletons, with 2% to 3% in the top ten. The source material was peripheral blood. These receptors all come from a man between 45 and 60 years old with acute or convalescent COVID-19.

The V gene is TRBV15, the J gene TRBJ2-7; 9 bases match TRBD1. This CDR3 has 14 residues. Trimming took 1 base from V and 5 from J; bases not matched to a gene: 3. Germline V CDR1 and CDR2: LNHNV, YYDKDF (reference sequence). The CDR3 DNA reads as TGTGCCACCAGCAGAGGTGACAGGGGGGACGAGCAGTACTTC. Translated: CATSRGDRGDEQYF. Filled out from reference TRBV15 and TRBJ2-7, the complete variable domain reads DAMVIQNPRYQVTQFGKPVTLSCSQTLNHNVMYWYQQKSSQAPKLLFHYYDKDFNNEADTPDNFQSRRPNTSFCFLDIRSPGLGDTAMYLCATSRGDRGDEQYFGPGTRLTVT.

The genes are TRBV9 and TRBJ2-2; 8 bases agree with TRBD1. This CDR3 is 21 amino acids long. V was pared by 5 bases and J by 0 bases, with 21 bases of the junction left unmatched. The germline V gene has CDR1 SGDLS and CDR2 YYNGEE. CDR3 sequence: CASSRNPLGQGDNANTGELFF. CDR3 in DNA: TGTGCCAGCAGTCGTAACCCCCTAGGACAGGGAGATAACGCGAACACCGGGGAGCTGTTTTTT. Filled out from reference TRBV9 and TRBJ2-2, the complete variable domain reads DSGVTQTPKHLITATGQRVTLRCSPRSGDLSVYWYQQSLDQGLQFLIQYYNGEERAKGNILERFSAQQFPDLHSELNLSSLELGDSALYFCASSRNPLGQGDNANTGELFFGEGSRLTVL.

The table lists this clone with a few counts. The rearrangement uses TRBV7-3 and TRBJ2-2; D might be TRBD1 (6 bases). CDR3 size: 15 residues. The V gene lost 5 bases and the J gene lost 5 bases, with 15 bases spanning the gap. CDR1 is SGHTA, CDR2 FQGTGA, per germline. The CDR3 bases are TGTGCCAGCAGCCTCCAGGGGTTTGGAACCGGGGAGCTGTTTTTT. Its translation: CASSLQGFGTGELFF. Full variable domain (remainder filled in from reference TRBV7-3 and TRBJ2-2): GAGVSQTPSNKVTEKGKYVELRCDPISGHTALYWYRQSLGQGPEFLIYFQGTGAADDSGLPNDRFFAVRPEGSVSTLKIQRTERGDSAVYLCASSLQGFGTGELFFGEGSRLTVL.

The CDR3 DNA sequence: TGTGCCAGCAGCTCTAGACAGGTAAGGGAAAAACTGTTTTTT. Protein sequence: CASSSRQVREKLFF. The chain recombines TRBV11-3 with TRBJ1-4; maybe TRBD1 (6 bases). The length of the CDR3 is 14 residues. The V and J ends lost 4 bases and 8 bases respectively, with 14 bases between them. The germline V gene encodes CDR1 SGHNT and CDR2 YENEEA.

This chain links TRBV12-3 or TRBV12-4 with TRBJ2-1, with 9 bases fitting TRBD2. There are 13 residues in the CDR3. The V and J ends lost 6 bases and 10 bases, in that order; junction bases with no gene match: 7. CDR3 nucleotide sequence: TGTGCCAGCAGAAGGCGGGGGGGCCGCGAGCAGTTCTTC. Translating it yields CASRRRGGREQFF.

This chain uses TRBV19 with TRBJ2-1; 7 bases are a match to TRBD2. The V segment lost 7 bases and the J segment 7 bases; nucleotides outside the gene matches: 13. The CDR3 is 15 amino acids. The V gene's germline CDR1 is LNHDA and CDR2 SQIVND (reference sequence). The DNA of the CDR3 is TGTGCCAGTAATCGAGACGGGAGGTTGTGGAATGAGCAGTTCTTC. It is translated as CASNRDGRLWNEQFF.

V is TRBV18 and J is TRBJ1-5; no reliable D call. From germline, CDR1 is KGHSH and CDR2 LQKENI. This CDR3 comprises 14 residues. Trimming took off 3 bases at V and 0 bases at J, with 6 bases between the two ends. The DNA for the CDR3 is TGTGCCAGCTCACCTCTAGATAGCAATCAGCCCCAGCATTTT. Protein: CASSPLDSNQPQHF.

This clone was detected a few times. The chain couples TRBV7-9 to TRBJ2-7; 10 bases align to TRBD2. Germline V gene sequence: CDR1 SEHNR, CDR2 FQNEAQ (reference sequence). J was trimmed by 5 bases and V by 2 bases; bases with no gene match: 12. CDR3 length: 17 residues. CDR3 amino acids: CASSLYGLAGVVHEQYF. Written as DNA, the CDR3 is TGTGCCAGCAGCTTATATGGGCTAGCGGGAGTAGTGCACGAGCAGTACTTC.

The CDR3 DNA reads as TGTGCCAGCAGCGCGAGACTAGCGGGCTTCCAAGAGACCCAGTACTTC. It encodes CASSARLAGFQETQYF. V and J are TRBV5-6 and TRBJ2-5; 10 bases are shared with TRBD2. Germline V lookup: CDR1 SGHDT, CDR2 YYEEEE. The CDR3 has 16 amino acids. V dropped 4 bases and J dropped 1; count of bases not matched to a gene: 7.

The chain couples TRBV7-3 to TRBJ1-1; a weak D match, TRBD1 (6 bases). The CDR3 runs 14 residues. Germline V gene lookup returns CDR1 SGHTA and CDR2 FQGTGA. V was shortened by 4 bases and J by 3 bases, with 12 bases between the two germline ends. This CDR3 is CASSSQGPYTEAFF. The CDR3 region has the DNA TGTGCCAGCAGCTCCCAGGGGCCCTACACTGAAGCTTTCTTT. Combining the CDR3 with reference TRBV7-3 and TRBJ1-1 gives the whole variable domain GAGVSQTPSNKVTEKGKYVELRCDPISGHTALYWYRQSLGQGPEFLIYFQGTGAADDSGLPNDRFFAVRPEGSVSTLKIQRTERGDSAVYLCASSSQGPYTEAFFGQGTRLTVV.

The chain couples TRBV15 to TRBJ1-1; D not certain. Germline-derived CDR1 and CDR2 are LNHNV and YYDKDF (reference sequence). The V end was cut by 5 bases, the J end by 0 bases, with 10 bases between. The CDR3 has 14 amino acids. CDR3: CATSDGVMNTEAFF. CDR3 nucleotides: TGTGCCACCAGCGACGGGGTAATGAACACTGAAGCTTTCTTT. The full variable domain, with the rest looked up from reference TRBV15 and TRBJ1-1, is DAMVIQNPRYQVTQFGKPVTLSCSQTLNHNVMYWYQQKSSQAPKLLFHYYDKDFNNEADTPDNFQSRRPNTSFCFLDIRSPGLGDTAMYLCATSDGVMNTEAFFGQGTRLTVV.